This TCR beta chain was found in a study of T cells in localized non-small cell lung cancer. Germline lookup yields CDR1 MNHEY and CDR2 SMNVEV (reference sequence). The CDR3 contains 13 residues. V lost 8 bases and J lost 3, with 14 bases in between. The protocol was immunoSEQ multiplex PCR, while the TCRdb copy is restricted to in-frame clones and leaves out a portion. This table holds about 21,000 clones, 84% found once. This specimen consisted of peripheral blood, obtained before any cancer treatment. The J gene is TRBJ2-7, the V gene TRBV27, with D possibly being TRBD2 (6 bases). This receptor was obtained from a man aged 35 to 69 with stage I lung adenocarcinoma. The CDR3 nucleotides are TGTGCCAGCGCAAGGGAGGCCATCTACGAGCAGTACTTC. The encoded protein is CASAREAIYEQYF.